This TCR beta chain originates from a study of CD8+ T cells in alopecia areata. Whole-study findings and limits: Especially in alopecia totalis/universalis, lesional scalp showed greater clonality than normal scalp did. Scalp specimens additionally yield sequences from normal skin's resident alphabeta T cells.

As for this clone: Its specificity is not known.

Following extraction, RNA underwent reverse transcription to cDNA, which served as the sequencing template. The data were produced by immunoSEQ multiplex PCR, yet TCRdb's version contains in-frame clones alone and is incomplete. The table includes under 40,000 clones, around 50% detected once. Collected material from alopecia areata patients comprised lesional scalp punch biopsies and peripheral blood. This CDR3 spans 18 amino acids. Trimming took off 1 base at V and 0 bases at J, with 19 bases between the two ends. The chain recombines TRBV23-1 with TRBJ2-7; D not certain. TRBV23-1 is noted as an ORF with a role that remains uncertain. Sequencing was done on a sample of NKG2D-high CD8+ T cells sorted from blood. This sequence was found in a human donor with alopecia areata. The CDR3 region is CASSQFLAPQTFSYEQYF. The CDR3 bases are TGCGCCAGCAGTCAATTTCTCGCACCGCAGACCTTCTCCTACGAGCAGTACTTC.